One and the same sample provided the 26 T cell receptor beta chains below, sequenced in a study of blood T cells in healthy people across ages. Combining a sample-barcoded 5' primer with a J-beta primer mix, a second PCR ran for roughly 6 to 11 cycles. Each CDR3 protein is one row after TCRdb ran MiXCR on the 5' RACE reads. The sample carries 1.2 million to 1.5 million distinct CDR3 sequences, 59% recorded once. The sequenced sample was blood. Receptor source: a man between 18 and 35 years old in good health.

This clonotype was seen only a few times. The chain combines TRBV3-1 with TRBJ2-1; D remains unclear. Germline V CDR1 and CDR2: LGHDT, YNNKEL (reference sequence). V was pared by 4 bases and J by 10 bases, with 11 bases between. CDR3 length: 12 residues. The CDR3 reads CASSLPIGEQFF. CDR3 nucleotides: TGTGCCAGCAGCCTTCCTATCGGGGAGCAGTTCTTC.

In this sample, this clonotype turned up once. The CDR3 region is CASSPGTSSGTQYF. In nucleotides, the CDR3 is TGTGCCAGCAGTCCCGGGACTAGCTCTGGGACCCAGTACTTC. The chain employs TRBV7-8 and TRBJ2-5; TRBD2 aligns across 9 bases. CDR1 SGHVS and CDR2 FQNEAQ come from the germline V gene. V gave up 6 bases and J gave up 7 bases; unmatched junction bases: 9. This CDR3 comprises 14 residues.

Turning to this clonotype: At one end, the junction sequence differs from germline, possibly due to a read error. This chain joins TRBV7-7 and TRBJ2-5, with D tentatively TRBD2 (6 bases). The CDR3 is made up of 16 amino acids. The germline CDR1 and CDR2 sequences are SSHAT and FNYEAQ (reference sequence). In DNA form, the CDR3 reads TGTGCTAGCAGCTCCTCAGTGGCGGGGTTGGGGGAGACCCAGTACTTC. Protein product: CASSSSVAGLGETQYF.

J is TRBJ2-3 and V is TRBV5-6; 7 positions agree with TRBD1. V trimming: 4 bases; J trimming: 6 bases; junction bases outside the gene matches: 11. The CDR3 runs to 15 residues. Germline values: CDR1 SGHDT, CDR2 YYEEEE. CDR3 sequence (DNA): TGTGCCAGCAGCCAGACAGGGAAGGGGCGGGATACGCAGTATTTT. It translates to CASSQTGKGRDTQYF.

The chain has TRBV3-1 and TRBJ1-4; TRBD1 matches 9 bases. V dropped 4 bases and J dropped 7; count of bases not matched to a gene: 7. The CDR3 covers 15 residues. Germline CDR1 reads LGHDT; CDR2 reads YNNKEL (reference sequence). The CDR3, as DNA: TGTGCCAGCAGCCCCCCGGGGACAGGGCCTGAAAAACTGTTTTTT. Its translation: CASSPPGTGPEKLFF.

In its sample, this clonotype was seen a few times. J is TRBJ2-3 and V is TRBV20-1; 8 bases match TRBD2. The germline V gene has CDR1 DFQATT and CDR2 SNEGSKA (reference sequence). CDR3 size: 16 residues. V shed 1 base, J shed 3 bases, and the junction held 9 bases outside the gene matches. The CDR3 region is CSARVLGREVTDTQYF. In DNA, the CDR3 is TGCAGTGCTAGAGTCTTGGGGCGGGAGGTGACAGATACGCAGTATTTT.

The chain is built from TRBV29-1 and TRBJ2-7; maybe TRBD1 (5 bases). Trimming pared 6 bases from V and 2 bases from J, leaving 14 bases between. Germline V gene lookup returns CDR1 SQVTM and CDR2 ANQGSEA. This CDR3 has 13 amino acids. CDR3 region: CSVETGFPYEQYF. CDR3 sequence (DNA): TGCAGCGTCGAAACAGGTTTTCCCTACGAGCAGTACTTC.

The rearrangement links TRBV5-1 to TRBJ1-2; 12 bases agree with TRBD1. V was pared by 3 bases and J by 4 bases, with 4 bases of the junction left unmatched. Germline V gene data show CDR1 as SGHRS and CDR2 as YFSETQ. This CDR3 is 15 amino acids long. CDR3 amino acids: CASSSGTGGFYGYTF. CDR3 in DNA: TGCGCCAGCAGCTCCGGGACAGGGGGCTTCTATGGCTACACCTTC.

The V and J genes are TRBV29-1 and TRBJ1-5, with no clear D. The length of the CDR3 is 12 residues. V was trimmed by 4 bases and J by 4 bases, leaving 8 bases between them. Per germline, CDR1 SQVTM and CDR2 ANQGSEA. The CDR3 sequence: CSVGLGNQPQHF. The CDR3 region has the DNA TGCAGCGTTGGTCTCGGGAATCAGCCCCAGCATTTT.

The chain is built from TRBV20-1 and TRBJ1-2; 7 positions agree with TRBD1. The CDR3 contains 15 residues. Trimming cost V 3 bases and J 4 bases; bases outside gene matches: 11. Germline-derived CDR1 and CDR2 are DFQATT and SNEGSKA (reference sequence). CDR3 region: CSASGADTGAYGYTF. As DNA, the CDR3 is TGCAGTGCTAGCGGTGCTGACACAGGGGCCTATGGCTACACCTTC.

The J gene is TRBJ2-1, the V gene TRBV27; 8 nucleotides match TRBD1. CDR3 length equals 14 residues. The ends lost 4 bases at V and 15 bases at J; junction bases unmatched: 14. Germline CDR1 reads MNHEY; CDR2 reads SMNVEV (reference sequence). The CDR3 sequence: CASSSTGVRAPWFF. In DNA form, the CDR3 reads TGTGCCAGCAGTTCGACAGGGGTCAGGGCCCCCTGGTTCTTC.

CDR3 nucleotides: TGTGCCAGCAGTGTGAGGGAGCAGGGCTATGGCTACACCTTC. Its translation: CASSVREQGYGYTF. The chain joins TRBV12-3 or TRBV12-4 to TRBJ1-2, with D perhaps matching TRBD1 (5 bases). Trimming left V 5 bases short and J 4 bases short, with 14 bases between. The CDR3 spans 14 residues.

This clonotype appeared a few times. This rearrangement joins TRBV5-1 to TRBJ2-6; D could derive from TRBD1 or TRBD2 (5 bases each). The CDR3 covers 16 residues. Trimming stripped 1 base from V and 7 bases from J, with 15 bases between. Per germline, CDR1 SGHRS and CDR2 YFSETQ. In DNA, the CDR3 is TGCGCCAGCAGCTTGATAGGTGAAGGGGACGCCAACGTCCTGACTTTC. Its translation is CASSLIGEGDANVLTF.

The CDR3 reads CASSLTDNIQPQHF. The CDR3 nucleotides read TGTGCCAGCAGCTTGACAGATAATATTCAGCCCCAGCATTTT. The chain has TRBV7-9 and TRBJ1-5; a possible D gene is TRBD1 (5 bases). Germline CDR1 and CDR2: SEHNR and FQNEAQ (reference sequence). Trimming stripped 3 bases from V and 6 bases from J, with 12 bases between. The CDR3 has 14 amino acids.

The chain recombines TRBV11-2 with TRBJ1-1, with 8 bases lining up with TRBD1. After removal of 0 bases from V and 1 base from J, the junction contained 7 bases not matched to a gene. CDR3 length: 17 amino acids. Germline CDR1 reads SGHAT; CDR2 reads FQNNGV. CDR3 DNA: TGTGCCAGCAGCTTAGATTATCCCGGGACAGGGAACACTGAAGCTTTCTTT. As protein: CASSLDYPGTGNTEAFF.

The rearrangement joins TRBV6-5 to TRBJ1-2; D is unclear. From germline, CDR1 is MNHEY and CDR2 SVGAGI. The CDR3 consists of 16 residues. Trimming took 4 bases from V and 4 from J, leaving 19 bases between them. CDR3 nucleotides: TGTGCCAGCAGTTTGCGTTTTAGAAGTGCGGTCTATGGCTACACCTTC. It codes for CASSLRFRSAVYGYTF.

The CDR3 is CAWSASGYGYTF. DNA of the CDR3: TGTGCCTGGAGCGCCAGTGGCTATGGCTACACCTTC. The genes are TRBV30 and TRBJ1-2, with D hard to call. The V end lost 3 bases, the J end lost 4 bases, and 9 bases lay between the germline ends. CDR1 and CDR2 (germline): GTSNPN, SVGIG (reference sequence). The CDR3 loop spans 12 amino acids.

This clonotype was picked up a small number of times. This chain connects TRBV6-5 to TRBJ1-2; weak D call: TRBD1 (5 bases). Trimming pared 10 bases from V and 2 bases from J, leaving 11 bases between. Germline assignment: CDR1 MNHEY and CDR2 SVGAGI. The CDR3 totals 12 residues. The CDR3 reads CATAGGNYGYTF. The DNA for the CDR3 is TGTGCCACCGCGGGGGGGAACTATGGCTACACCTTC.

The chain combines TRBV7-9 with TRBJ1-2; D may be TRBD1 (5 bases). CDR1 and CDR2 (germline): SEHNR, FQNEAQ (reference sequence). CDR3 size: 14 residues. V was clipped by 3 bases and J by 0 bases, with 8 bases between them. Here the CDR3 DNA reads TGTGCCAGCAGCTTTGACAGCGCTAACTATGGCTACACCTTC. Its translation: CASSFDSANYGYTF. Full variable domain (rest looked up from reference TRBV7-9 and TRBJ1-2): DTGVSQNPRHKITKRGQNVTFRCDPISEHNRLYWYRQTLGQGPEFLTYFQNEAQLEKSRLLSDRFSAERPKGSFSTLEIQRTEQGDSAMYLCASSFDSANYGYTFGSGTRLTVV.

This clonotype has a single count. The chain has TRBV7-2 and TRBJ2-2; 7 bases map to TRBD2. This CDR3 comprises 15 residues. Trimming cost V 5 bases and J 4 bases; bases outside gene matches: 7. Germline-derived CDR1 and CDR2 are SGHTA and FQGNSA. CDR3 in amino acids: CASSKREGSTGELFF. The CDR3 DNA sequence: TGTGCCAGCAGCAAAAGGGAGGGGAGCACCGGGGAGCTGTTTTTT.

The chain joins TRBV11-2 to TRBJ2-3, with D possibly matching TRBD2 (6 bases). The CDR3 is 20 amino acids. Between the trimmed V and J ends, which lost 0 bases and 0 bases, there was a span of 22 bases. The germline CDR1 and CDR2 sequences are SGHAT and FQNNGV. The CDR3 here is CASSLDMLFGTGTSTDTQYF. In DNA, the CDR3 is TGTGCCAGCAGCTTAGATATGCTATTCGGGACTGGCACTAGCACAGATACGCAGTATTTT.

There are a few counts of this clonotype. This chain links TRBV20-1 with TRBJ1-2, with D uncertain. From germline, CDR1 is DFQATT and CDR2 SNEGSKA (reference sequence). V lost 4 bases and J lost 4, with 7 bases in between. The CDR3 spans 11 residues. CDR3 amino acids: CSATDGYGYTF. CDR3 coding DNA: TGCAGTGCTACCGACGGCTATGGCTACACCTTC.

This clonotype occurred once. The chain recombines TRBV12-3 or TRBV12-4 with TRBJ2-1; TRBD1 matches at 7 bases. Trimming removed 7 bases from V and 2 bases from J; junction bases left unmatched: 11. The CDR3 loop spans 16 amino acids. The chain's CDR3 is CASIHDREAPYNEQFF. The CDR3 coding sequence is TGTGCCAGCATCCATGACAGGGAAGCTCCCTACAATGAGCAGTTCTTC.

The table lists this clonotype with a count of one. The germline gene is not matched at one end of the junction; a read error may be the cause. The V call is TRBV29-1, the J call TRBJ2-1; possibly TRBD1 for D (6 bases). This CDR3 contains 13 residues. Germline CDR1 and CDR2: SQVTM and ANQGSEA. DNA of the CDR3: TGCGGCGTTGAAGATCTAGGGGGTATCGAGCAGTTCTTC. It is translated as CGVEDLGGIEQFF.

This chain joins TRBV7-6 and TRBJ1-4, with D tentatively TRBD1 (5 bases). Germline CDR1 is SGHVS and CDR2 is FNYEAQ. Trimming shortened V by 4 bases and J by 1 base, and 10 bases separated the two germline ends. The CDR3 contains 15 residues. The CDR3 region is CASSSRTRTNEKLFF. DNA for the CDR3: TGTGCCAGCAGCTCAAGGACAAGAACTAATGAAAAACTGTTTTTT. The full variable domain, completed using reference TRBV7-6 and TRBJ1-4, is GAGVSQSPRYKVTKRGQDVALRCDPISGHVSLYWYRQALGQGPEFLTYFNYEAQQDKSGLPNDRFSAERPEGSISTLTIQRTEQRDSAMYRCASSSRTRTNEKLFFGSGTQLSVL.

This clonotype occurred a few times. The V and J genes are TRBV3-1 and TRBJ2-1; D is perhaps TRBD1 (6 bases). CDR1 LGHDT and CDR2 YNNKEL come from the germline V gene (reference sequence). V gave up 4 bases and J gave up 9 bases, with 10 bases separating them. The CDR3 is 12 residues long. This chain's CDR3 is CASSPRGTEQFF. CDR3 nucleotides: TGTGCCAGCAGCCCCAGGGGTACTGAGCAGTTCTTC.